Presented here are 28 T cell receptor beta chains from one specimen sequenced in a study of cytomegalovirus exposure and HLA in healthy donors. PCR used 60 Vbeta primers and 13 Jbeta primers. The protocol was immunoSEQ multiplex PCR, while the TCRdb copy is restricted to in-frame clones and leaves out a portion. Of more than 85,000 clones detected, roughly four fifths appear once; the ten largest clones hold 1.3%. The sequenced sample consisted of PBMCs. These receptors all come from a woman in her thirties in good health and CMV-seronegative.

The chain recombines TRBV2 with TRBJ2-5; 11 bases agree with TRBD2. CDR1 is SNHLY, CDR2 FYNNEI, per germline. This CDR3 spans 14 amino acids. Germline trimming cut 5 bases from V and 9 bases from J; bases unmatched to any gene: 8. The CDR3 is CASSPGLAASSQYF. CDR3 DNA sequence: TGTGCCAGCAGTCCGGGACTAGCGGCTTCGTCCCAGTACTTC.

The chain recombines TRBV6-5 with TRBJ1-3; tentatively, D is TRBD1 (6 bases). Germline CDR1 is MNHEY and CDR2 is SVGAGI. V lost 6 bases and J lost 0, with 12 bases in between. The CDR3 sequence is 15 residues long. The CDR3 DNA is TGTGCCAGCAGCACTACAGGGCTCTCTGGAAACACCATATATTTT. As protein: CASSTTGLSGNTIYF.

This chain connects TRBV4-1 to TRBJ2-7; TRBD2 aligns across 15 bases. CDR1 and CDR2 (germline): MGHRA, YSYEKL. This CDR3 has 16 amino acids. The V and J ends lost 3 bases and 4 bases, in that order; junction bases with no gene match: 4. CDR3 loop: CASSHAGTSGRYEQYF. CDR3 sequence (DNA): TGCGCCAGCAGCCATGCCGGGACTAGCGGGAGGTACGAGCAGTACTTC.

The CDR3 protein is CASSQDQGTNTEAFF. In nucleotides, the CDR3 is TGCGCCAGCAGCCAAGATCAGGGAACAAACACTGAAGCTTTCTTT. The chain joins TRBV4-1 to TRBJ1-1; TRBD1 might be the D (5 bases). The length of the CDR3 is 15 residues. CDR1 is MGHRA, CDR2 YSYEKL, per germline. Between the trimmed V and J ends, which lost 0 bases and 2 bases, there was a span of 10 bases.

The chain links TRBV9 to TRBJ1-1; tentative D call: TRBD1 (5 bases). The CDR3 has 12 amino acids. Deletions cut 3 bases from V and 6 bases from J, with 9 bases between. The germline V gene has CDR1 SGDLS and CDR2 YYNGEE. This chain's CDR3 is CASSGDSSEAFF. Written as DNA, the CDR3 is TGTGCCAGCAGCGGCGACAGTTCTGAAGCTTTCTTT. The full variable domain, completed using reference TRBV9 and TRBJ1-1, is DSGVTQTPKHLITATGQRVTLRCSPRSGDLSVYWYQQSLDQGLQFLIQYYNGEERAKGNILERFSAQQFPDLHSELNLSSLELGDSALYFCASSGDSSEAFFGQGTRLTVV.

The rearrangement joins TRBV9 to TRBJ1-1; D is unresolved. This CDR3 comprises 13 residues. V lost 0 bases to trimming and J lost 1 base, with 4 bases between them. In germline, CDR1 is SGDLS, CDR2 YYNGEE. The CDR3 DNA is TGTGCCAGCAGCGTAGCACAGAACACTGAAGCTTTCTTT. Translated, it gives CASSVAQNTEAFF.

Turning to this clone: An end of the junction does not agree with germline; a read error may underlie this. The chain couples TRBV19 to TRBJ2-3, with 7 bases identical to TRBD1. This CDR3 spans 11 amino acids. Germline V lookup: CDR1 LNHDA, CDR2 SQIVND (reference sequence). The CDR3 DNA sequence: TGTGCCAGTAATCAGGGGGTTCTGTTCCATTTT. Its protein product is CASNQGVLFHF.

The gene calls are TRBV9 and TRBJ2-1; TRBD2 might be the D (6 bases). V shed 0 bases and J shed 7 bases, with 11 bases lying between them. CDR3 length: 14 residues. Looked up from germline, CDR1 is SGDLS and CDR2 is YYNGEE. CDR3 coding DNA: TGTGCCAGCAGCGTAGCTACTAGCCGGAATGAGCAGTTCTTC. Translating it yields CASSVATSRNEQFF.

This clone has a single count. The V gene is TRBV7-9, the J gene TRBJ1-2, with no clear D. The germline V gene encodes CDR1 SEHNR and CDR2 FQNEAQ (reference sequence). The CDR3 sequence is 15 residues long. Trimming took 4 bases from V and 8 from J, leaving 20 bases between them. CDR3 sequence: CASSSEGGRLLGYTF. The CDR3 DNA is TGTGCCAGCAGCTCTGAGGGTGGCAGACTTCTAGGCTACACCTTC.

V usage is TRBV13 and J usage is TRBJ1-2, with a tentative D call TRBD1 (6 bases). With 6 bases removed from V and 2 bases from J, the gap between germline ends came to 19 bases. Per germline, CDR1 PRHDT and CDR2 FYEKMQ (reference sequence). The CDR3 runs 16 residues. CDR3 coding DNA: TGTGCCAGCAGTTTGGGCCGGGGCAGGGGAAACTATGGCTACACCTTC. Protein product: CASSLGRGRGNYGYTF.

J is TRBJ2-7 and V is TRBV6-5; a possible D gene is TRBD1 (5 bases). CDR1 MNHEY and CDR2 SVGAGI come from the germline V gene. Trimming removed 5 bases at V and 1 base at J, with 9 bases between. The CDR3 is 13 amino acids. The CDR3 DNA sequence: TGTGCCAGCAGTAAAACAGGATCCTACGAGCAGTACTTC. Translated, it gives CASSKTGSYEQYF.

The chain recombines TRBV7-2 with TRBJ2-5, with 9 bases aligning to TRBD2. Germline CDR1 is SGHTA and CDR2 is FQGNSA. The CDR3 has 15 residues. The junction had 10 bases not matched to a gene; V was cut back by 5 bases and J by 6 bases. In nucleotides, the CDR3 is TGTGCCAGCAGCCCCCCCGGGGCTAGCGGGAAGACCCAGTACTTC. Its translation: CASSPPGASGKTQYF.

The chain joins TRBV30 to TRBJ2-1; D uncertain. Germline CDR1 and CDR2: GTSNPN and SVGIG (reference sequence). V was clipped by 0 bases and J by 9 bases, with 15 bases between them. The CDR3 totals 14 residues. The CDR3 DNA reads as TGTGCCTGGAGTGTAGTTTACCGAGGCGGTGAGCAGTTCTTC. This translates into CAWSVVYRGGEQFF.

The chain combines TRBV4-2 with TRBJ2-7; D remains ambiguous. This CDR3 is built from 15 residues. With 5 bases removed from V and 6 bases from J, the gap between germline ends came to 20 bases. Germline CDR1 and CDR2: LGHNA and YNFKEQ. Here the CDR3 reads CASSTHQTDWSEQYF. CDR3 DNA sequence: TGTGCCAGCAGCACCCACCAAACCGACTGGAGCGAGCAGTACTTC.

The chain carries TRBV9 and TRBJ2-7, with 15 bases identical to TRBD2. CDR1 is SGDLS, CDR2 YYNGEE, per germline. This CDR3 has 18 amino acids. V lost 3 bases to trimming and J lost 2 bases; unmatched junction nucleotides: 9. CDR3 nucleotides: TGTGCCAGCAGCGCCGGACTAGCGGGAGGGTCCTTTGCCTACGAGCAGTACTTC. It specifies CASSAGLAGGSFAYEQYF.

This chain connects TRBV4-3 to TRBJ2-2; 10 positions agree with TRBD2. Looked up from germline, CDR1 is LGHNA and CDR2 is YSLEER. The CDR3 has 17 residues. J lost 7 bases, V lost 0 bases, and 8 bases had no gene match. CDR3 DNA: TGCGCCAGCAGCCAAGAATGGGAGCGGGAGGGCATCGGGGAGCTGTTTTTT. As protein: CASSQEWEREGIGELFF.

This clone was detected a few times. V usage is TRBV29-1 and J usage is TRBJ1-2, with 7 bases that match TRBD1. Germline V gives CDR1 SQVTM, CDR2 ANQGSEA. The CDR3 runs to 11 residues. Trimming removed 6 bases from V and 6 bases from J; junction bases left unmatched: 4. The CDR3, as DNA: TGCAGCGTACAGGGGCAAGATGGCTACACCTTC. Translated: CSVQGQDGYTF.

V gene TRBV30 combines with J gene TRBJ1-5; tentative D call: TRBD1 (6 bases). In germline, CDR1 is GTSNPN, CDR2 SVGIG (reference sequence). The germline V and J ends were trimmed by 0 bases and 7 bases, with 16 bases remaining between them. CDR3 size: 15 residues. DNA for the CDR3: TGTGCCTGGAGTGTATCAGGGGTTAGCGGGCAGCCCCAGCATTTT. Translating it yields CAWSVSGVSGQPQHF. Variable domain in full (rest from reference TRBV30 and TRBJ1-5): SQTIHQWPATLVQPVGSPLSLECTVEGTSNPNLYWYRQAAGRGLQLLFYSVGIGQISSEVPQNLSASRPQDRQFILSSKKLLLSDSGFYLCAWSVSGVSGQPQHFGDGTRLSIL.

The V and J genes are TRBV29-1 and TRBJ1-2, with a weak D call TRBD1 (5 bases). This CDR3 is built from 14 residues. Per the germline V gene, CDR1 is SQVTM and CDR2 is ANQGSEA. The V end was cut by 3 bases, the J end by 2 bases, with 13 bases between. The CDR3, as DNA: TGCAGCGTTGACCCGGGGGGAGAAAACTATGGCTACACCTTC. It specifies CSVDPGGENYGYTF.

As DNA, the CDR3 is TGTGCCAGCAGCCAAGCCCTTTCGCGGGAGAGTCCCTACGAGCAGTACTTC. Translation gives CASSQALSRESPYEQYF. The chain couples TRBV4-2 to TRBJ2-7, with 7 bases that match TRBD2. The CDR3 sequence is 17 residues long. The V gene's germline CDR1 is LGHNA and CDR2 YNFKEQ. Losses at the gene ends were 1 base for V and 2 bases for J; bases not matched to a gene: 11.

This chain joins TRBV6-1 and TRBJ2-7, with TRBD2 matching 8 bases. Germline V gives CDR1 MNHNS, CDR2 SASEGT. CDR3 length equals 17 residues. V gave up 3 bases and J gave up 4 bases; unmatched junction bases: 14. The CDR3 bases are TGTGCCAGCAGTGACTTTTATTTCGGCGGGAGGTGGTACGAGCAGTACTTC. This translates into CASSDFYFGGRWYEQYF.

CDR3 nucleotides: TGTGCCAGCTCACCTGACCTCCTAGCGGCGTCCTACGAGCAGTACTTC. Translating it yields CASSPDLLAASYEQYF. The genes are TRBV18 and TRBJ2-7, with 7 bases matching TRBD2. The CDR3 extends over 16 amino acids. V shed 3 bases and J 1 base; nucleotides not matched to a gene: 9. Germline V gives CDR1 KGHSH, CDR2 LQKENI.

The rearrangement links TRBV9 to TRBJ2-7, with 10 bases lining up with TRBD2. The trim removed 4 bases at V and 2 bases at J, leaving 9 bases unmatched. Germline V CDR1 and CDR2: SGDLS, YYNGEE. This CDR3 contains 16 residues. The CDR3, as DNA: TGTGCCAGCAGCACGACCGGGACTAGCGCAACCTACGAGCAGTACTTC. Protein sequence: CASSTTGTSATYEQYF.

The V call is TRBV4-2, the J call TRBJ2-5; maybe TRBD2 (6 bases). The CDR3 contains 16 residues. Trimming took 1 base from V and 1 from J, leaving 13 bases between them. CDR1 and CDR2 from the germline V gene are LGHNA and YNFKEQ. The CDR3 loop is CASSQGVVEGQETQYF. CDR3 nucleotides: TGTGCCAGCAGCCAAGGAGTCGTGGAGGGCCAAGAGACCCAGTACTTC.

The chain recombines TRBV5-1 with TRBJ1-2; 7 bases align to TRBD1. The CDR3 runs 19 residues. V lost 3 bases, J lost 0 bases, and 17 bases stayed unmatched. CDR1 and CDR2 from the germline V gene are SGHRS and YFSETQ. In DNA form, the CDR3 reads TGCGCCAGCAGCTCATCTCCCAGAGGGGGCCCGACTACTAACTATGGCTACACCTTC. Its translation is CASSSSPRGGPTTNYGYTF.

In its sample, this clone was seen a few times. The chain combines TRBV19 with TRBJ2-7, with 10 bases aligning to TRBD1. Germline-derived CDR1 and CDR2 are LNHDA and SQIVND (reference sequence). There are 15 residues in the CDR3. J lost 6 bases, V lost 5 bases, and 10 bases had no gene match. The CDR3 nucleotides are TGTGCCAGTAGTCCCGACCGGGACAGGGGCGGCGAGCAGTACTTC. This codes for CASSPDRDRGGEQYF.

The J gene is TRBJ2-7, the V gene TRBV7-2, with 10 bases lining up with TRBD2. Trimming at V came to 3 bases and at J to 2 bases, leaving 7 bases not matched to a gene. Germline V lookup: CDR1 SGHTA, CDR2 FQGNSA. The length of the CDR3 is 16 residues. CDR3 protein: CASSLLISGRTYEQYF. The CDR3 nucleotides are TGTGCCAGCAGCTTGTTAATTAGCGGGAGGACCTACGAGCAGTACTTC.

V gene TRBV5-4 combines with J gene TRBJ2-1; 8 bases fit TRBD2. The CDR3 is 16 amino acids. V gave up 4 bases and J gave up 0 bases; unmatched junction bases: 6. Germline values: CDR1 SGHNT, CDR2 YYREEE (reference sequence). The CDR3: CASSRGSGASYNEQFF. In nucleotides, the CDR3 is TGTGCCAGCAGCAGGGGTAGCGGGGCCTCCTACAATGAGCAGTTCTTC.